This T cell receptor beta chain was identified in a study of blood T cell repertoires in COVID-19 (dated by TCRdb to 2020 to 2022). Regarding the research as a whole: The collaborator samples originated in the United States, Italy and Spain and spanned the acute and convalescent phases of COVID-19. The sample metadata nearly always contained a de-identified subject ID, COVID-19 status, age in years and sex. HLA class I and class II types, where available, came from metadata supplied by the sample provider rather than from assay-based typing. The repertoires were released in a freely available public database intended as a resource for research on the immune response to SARS-CoV-2. Samples were obtained from the ongoing ImmuneRACE study (first 160 participants) and from over a thousand subjects provided by 6 global collaborators. The dataset comprised deeply sampled blood TCRbeta repertoires from subjects exposed to, actively infected with, or recovered from COVID-19. The material from the prospective study consisted of cDNA or gDNA derived from T cells, B-cell-depleted T cells, or PBMCs.

The investigation overall reported the following: Clinical and demographic metadata were provided uncurated, with the amount varying by source and participant.

TCRbeta CDR3 regions were amplified from genomic DNA by means of the immunoSEQ Assay, a bias-controlled multiplex PCR. Per the authors' processing: Within the assay, amplification of reference gene primers was used to estimate how many nucleated cells each sample contained. To quantify the absolute abundance of each unique TCRbeta CDR3 rearrangement, sequence reads were collapsed and filtered. Productive Simpson clonality was computed per sample as the square root of Simpson's diversity index over productive rearrangements. TCRdb carries this immuneACCESS record with in-frame sequences only. Its versions omit some clonotypes, under half of them owing to an unresolved V gene in the studies checked, with the rest unexplained. V, J and clone size reflect that table, while D and trimming were determined from the DNA. Present in this sample are a few hundred thousand clones, around 91% of which were seen just once. Together, the top ten hold 0.6% of the sample.

The CDR3, cysteine through phenylalanine, is 15 amino acids long. Kept here is only the CDR3 DNA, which spans 45 bases and is read in frame from base 1. The germline V gene supplies CDR1 SGHDN and CDR2 FVKESK. Trimming leaves V shorter by 1 base and J shorter by 5 bases, with the junction holding 4 bases beyond the gene matches. With respect to this clone: Which antigen it targets is not known. No clone much larger than this one lies a single base away; base qualities are absent.

Enrolling through a virtual design, the prospective study's participants ranged in age from roughly 18 to 95 years and lived across 24 United States geographic areas. In the prospective study, cohorts were assigned on the basis of participant-reported clinical history obtained from a screening survey and a study questionnaire. ImmuneRACE Cohort 3 recovered participants were defined by two consecutive negative NP/OP PCR tests, healthcare professional clearance, or symptom resolution. Mobile phlebotomists in the prospective study collected whole blood, serum and a nasopharyngeal or oropharyngeal swab from every participant. Over an approximately 2-month period, participants in the prospective study had the option of providing additional blood draws and questionnaires. Before DNA extraction, prospective study blood samples were shipped either frozen or at room temperature.

The receptor was derived from a man aged 18 to 29 who had recovered from COVID-19. Sequencing was performed on PBMCs or T cells enriched from blood (not recorded which). The chain is made from TRBV14 and TRBJ2-1; TRBD2 fits 8 bases in the junction. The nucleotides are TGTGCCAGCAGCCAAGGTAGCGGGACCAACAATGAGCAGTTCTTC. The encoded protein is CASSQGSGTNNEQFF. This CDR3, with the reference TRBV14 and TRBJ2-1 proteins standing in past its ends, gives the full variable domain EAGVTQFPSHSVIEKGQTVTLRCDPISGHDNLYWYRRVMGKEIKFLLHFVKESKQDESGMPNNRFLAERTGGTYSTLKVQPAELEDSGVYFCASSQGSGTNNEQFFGPGTRLTVL.